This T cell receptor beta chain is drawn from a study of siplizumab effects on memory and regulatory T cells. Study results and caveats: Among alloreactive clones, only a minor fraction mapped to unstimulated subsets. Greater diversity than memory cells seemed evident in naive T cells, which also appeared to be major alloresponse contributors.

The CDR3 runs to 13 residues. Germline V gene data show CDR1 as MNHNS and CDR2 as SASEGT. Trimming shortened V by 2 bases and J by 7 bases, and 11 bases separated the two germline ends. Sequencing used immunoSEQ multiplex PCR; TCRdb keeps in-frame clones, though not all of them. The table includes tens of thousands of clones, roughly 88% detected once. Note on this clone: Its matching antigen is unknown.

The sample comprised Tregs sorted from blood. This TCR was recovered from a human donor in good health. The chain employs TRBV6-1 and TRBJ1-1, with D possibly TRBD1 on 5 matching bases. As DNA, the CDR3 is TGTGCCAGCAGTGAAAACAGGCCTTATGAAGCTTTCTTT. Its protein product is CASSENRPYEAFF.